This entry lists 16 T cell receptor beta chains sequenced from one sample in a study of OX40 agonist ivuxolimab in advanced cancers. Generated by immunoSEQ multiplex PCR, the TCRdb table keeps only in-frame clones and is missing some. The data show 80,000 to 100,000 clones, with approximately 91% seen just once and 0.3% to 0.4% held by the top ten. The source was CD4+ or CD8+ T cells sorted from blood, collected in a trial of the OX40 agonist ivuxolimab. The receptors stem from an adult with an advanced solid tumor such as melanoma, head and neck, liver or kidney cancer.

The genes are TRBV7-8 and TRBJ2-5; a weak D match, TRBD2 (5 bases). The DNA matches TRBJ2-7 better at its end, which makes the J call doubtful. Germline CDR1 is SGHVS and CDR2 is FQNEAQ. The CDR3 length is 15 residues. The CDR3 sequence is CASSLTGVSSYEQYF. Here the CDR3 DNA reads TGTGCCAGCAGCCTGACCGGGGTCAGCTCCTACGAGCAGTACTTC.

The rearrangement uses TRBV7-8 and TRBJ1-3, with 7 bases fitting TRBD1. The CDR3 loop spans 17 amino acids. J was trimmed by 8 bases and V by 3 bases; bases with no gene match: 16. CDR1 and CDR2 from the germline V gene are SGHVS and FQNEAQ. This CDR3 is CASSFRQGGGIIDTIYF. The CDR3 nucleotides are TGTGCCAGCAGCTTTCGACAGGGCGGTGGGATTATAGACACCATATATTTT. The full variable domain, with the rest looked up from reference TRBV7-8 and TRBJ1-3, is GAGVSQSPRYKVAKRGQDVALRCDPISGHVSLFWYQQALGQGPEFLTYFQNEAQLDKSGLPSDRFFAERPEGSVSTLKIQRTQQEDSAVYLCASSFRQGGGIIDTIYFGEGSWLTVV.

Here the CDR3 DNA reads TGTGCCAGCAGCTTAACGGGAGGGGCAGGTTACAATGAGCAGTTCTTC. This sequence encodes CASSLTGGAGYNEQFF. This chain uses TRBV7-3 with TRBJ2-1; TRBD2 aligns across 7 bases. This CDR3 contains 16 residues. Unmatched junction bases numbered 6, after V lost 0 bases and J lost 4 bases. Germline V CDR1 and CDR2: SGHTA, FQGTGA.

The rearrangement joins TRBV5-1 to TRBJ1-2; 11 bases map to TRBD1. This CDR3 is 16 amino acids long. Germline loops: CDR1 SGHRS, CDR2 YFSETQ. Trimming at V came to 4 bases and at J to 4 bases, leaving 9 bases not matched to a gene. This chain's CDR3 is CASSPRTGGASYGYTF. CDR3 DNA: TGCGCCAGCAGCCCTAGGACAGGGGGCGCAAGCTATGGCTACACCTTC.

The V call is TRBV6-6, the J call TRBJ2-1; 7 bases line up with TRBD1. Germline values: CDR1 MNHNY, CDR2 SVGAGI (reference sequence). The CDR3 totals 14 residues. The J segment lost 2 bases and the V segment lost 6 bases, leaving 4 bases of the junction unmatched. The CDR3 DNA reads TGTGCCAGCAGCGGGACAGCTACCTACAATGAGCAGTTCTTC. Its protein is CASSGTATYNEQFF.

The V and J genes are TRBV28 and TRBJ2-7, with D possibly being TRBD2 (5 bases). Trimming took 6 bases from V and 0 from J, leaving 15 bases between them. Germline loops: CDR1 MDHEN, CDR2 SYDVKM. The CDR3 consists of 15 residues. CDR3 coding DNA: TGTGCCAGCAGCAGAGGACTCTCATACTCCTACGAGCAGTACTTC. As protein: CASSRGLSYSYEQYF.

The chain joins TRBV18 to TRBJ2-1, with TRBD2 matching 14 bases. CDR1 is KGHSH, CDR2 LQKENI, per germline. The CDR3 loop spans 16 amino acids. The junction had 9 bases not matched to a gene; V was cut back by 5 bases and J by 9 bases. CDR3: CASSAAGLAGVSEQFF. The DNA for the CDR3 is TGTGCCAGCTCAGCAGCGGGACTAGCGGGAGTGAGTGAGCAGTTCTTC. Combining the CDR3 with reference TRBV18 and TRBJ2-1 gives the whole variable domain NAGVMQNPRHLVRRRGQEARLRCSPMKGHSHVYWYRQLPEEGLKFMVYLQKENIIDESGMPKERFSAEFPKEGPSILRIQQVVRGDSAAYFCASSAAGLAGVSEQFFGPGTRLTVL.

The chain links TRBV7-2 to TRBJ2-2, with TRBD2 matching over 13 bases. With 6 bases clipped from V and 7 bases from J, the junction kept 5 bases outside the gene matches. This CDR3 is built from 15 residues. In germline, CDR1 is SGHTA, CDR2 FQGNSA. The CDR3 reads CASSGTSGIGGELFF. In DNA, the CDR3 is TGTGCCAGCAGTGGGACTAGCGGGATCGGCGGGGAGCTGTTTTTT.

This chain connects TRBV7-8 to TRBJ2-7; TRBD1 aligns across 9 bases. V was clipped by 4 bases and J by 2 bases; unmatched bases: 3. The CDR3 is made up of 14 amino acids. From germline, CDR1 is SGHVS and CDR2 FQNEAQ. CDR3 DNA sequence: TGTGCCAGCAGCTACAGGGGGCGGACCTACGAGCAGTACTTC. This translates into CASSYRGRTYEQYF.

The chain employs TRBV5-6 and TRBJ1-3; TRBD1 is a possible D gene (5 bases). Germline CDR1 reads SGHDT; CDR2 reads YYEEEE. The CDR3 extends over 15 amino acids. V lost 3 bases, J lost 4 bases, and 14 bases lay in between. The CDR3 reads CASSSQGAAGNTIYF. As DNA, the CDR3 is TGTGCCAGCAGCTCCCAAGGGGCAGCAGGAAACACCATATATTTT.

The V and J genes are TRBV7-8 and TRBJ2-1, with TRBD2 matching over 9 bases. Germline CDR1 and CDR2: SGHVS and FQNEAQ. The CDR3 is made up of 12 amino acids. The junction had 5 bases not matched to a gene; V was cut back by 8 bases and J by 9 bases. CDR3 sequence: CASYAGGGEQFF. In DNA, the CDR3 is TGTGCCAGCTACGCGGGGGGGGGTGAGCAGTTCTTC.

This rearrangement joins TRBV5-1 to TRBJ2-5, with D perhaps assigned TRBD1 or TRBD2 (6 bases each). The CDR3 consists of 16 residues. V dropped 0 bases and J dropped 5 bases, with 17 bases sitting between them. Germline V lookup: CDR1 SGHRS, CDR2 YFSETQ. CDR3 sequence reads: CASSLAGAPQGETQYF. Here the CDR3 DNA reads TGCGCCAGCAGCTTGGCGGGGGCTCCCCAGGGGGAGACCCAGTACTTC.

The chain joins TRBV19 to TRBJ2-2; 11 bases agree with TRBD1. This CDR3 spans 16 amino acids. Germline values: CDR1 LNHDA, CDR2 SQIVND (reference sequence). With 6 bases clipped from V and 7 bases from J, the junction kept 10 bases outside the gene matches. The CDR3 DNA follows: TGTGCCAGTAGGAAGGGGACAGGGGGTTACATCGGGGAGCTGTTTTTT. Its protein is CASRKGTGGYIGELFF.

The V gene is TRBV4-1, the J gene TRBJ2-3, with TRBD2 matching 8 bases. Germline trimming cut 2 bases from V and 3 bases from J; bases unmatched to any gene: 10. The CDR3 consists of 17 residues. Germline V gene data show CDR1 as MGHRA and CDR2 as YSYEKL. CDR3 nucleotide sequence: TGCGCCAGCAGCCAAATCGGGAGGGCCCTCGGGACAGATACGCAGTATTTT. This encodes CASSQIGRALGTDTQYF.

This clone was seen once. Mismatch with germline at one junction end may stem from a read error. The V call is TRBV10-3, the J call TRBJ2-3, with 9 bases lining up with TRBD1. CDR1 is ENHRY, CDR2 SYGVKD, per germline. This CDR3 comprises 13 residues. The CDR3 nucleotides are TGTGCCATCACTGAGGACAGGGGAGTTACGCAGTATTTT. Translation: CAITEDRGVTQYF.

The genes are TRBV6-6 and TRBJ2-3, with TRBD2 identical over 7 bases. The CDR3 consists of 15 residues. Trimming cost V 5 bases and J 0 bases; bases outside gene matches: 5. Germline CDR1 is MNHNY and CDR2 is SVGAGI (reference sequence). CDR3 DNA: TGTGCCAGCAGTAAAGCGGGAACTAGCACAGATACGCAGTATTTT. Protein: CASSKAGTSTDTQYF.